This T cell receptor (beta chain) was obtained from a study of identical twins. Study-wide results and caveats: Excess sharing by twins proved weaker in beta out-of-frame sequences. Twin-shared out-of-frame alpha sequences showed excess low generation probability. Clonotypes of the beta chain that were abundant in cord blood carried fewer insertions (memory repertoires showed none).

This clonotype was seen ten or more times. Its matching antigen is unknown. MiXCR was run by TCRdb on the 5' RACE reads, yielding one entry per CDR3 protein. The data contain 280,000 or so distinct CDR3 sequences, 8% to 9% of them singletons. Deletions cut 7 bases from V and 3 bases from J, with 13 bases between. Germline V CDR1 and CDR2: SGHRS, YFSETQ. The CDR3 has 13 residues. This sample also belongs to another study, concerning yellow fever vaccine responses in identical twins.

V usage is TRBV5-1 and J usage is TRBJ1-1, with D maybe TRBD1 (5 bases). The receptor comes from a woman aged 18 to 35 in good health. The sample was memory (CD45RO+) T cells sorted from blood. DNA of the CDR3: TGCGCCAGCGGGCAGGGCGGGGACACTGAAGCTTTCTTT. It translates to CASGQGGDTEAFF. Looking up the rest from reference TRBV5-1 and TRBJ1-1 gives the full variable domain: KAGVTQTPRYLIKTRGQQVTLSCSPISGHRSVSWYQQTPGQGLQFLFEYFSETQRNKGNFPGRFSGRQFSNSRSEMNVSTLELGDSALYLCASGQGGDTEAFFGQGTRLTVV.